Below are 5 T cell receptor beta chains sequenced from a single sample in a study of blood T cell repertoires in COVID-19. TCRdb's copy holds only in-frame clones and misses some; the assay was immunoSEQ multiplex PCR. This table holds around 160,000 clones, over 75% found once. The sample comprised peripheral blood. All receptors derive from a man aged 18 to 30 with COVID-19, enrolled during active disease.

The rearrangement joins TRBV7-9 to TRBJ1-1; a possible D gene is TRBD1 (5 bases). The CDR3 extends over 14 amino acids. The V end was cut by 1 base, the J end by 4 bases, with 10 bases between. Germline V gene data show CDR1 as SEHNR and CDR2 as FQNEAQ (reference sequence). CDR3 in amino acids: CASSLDGRATEAFF. CDR3 nucleotide sequence: TGTGCCAGCAGCTTAGACGGCAGGGCCACTGAAGCTTTCTTT.

This clone was recorded a few times. This chain uses TRBV27 with TRBJ2-3; no clear D gene. V was pared by 4 bases and J by 2 bases, with 4 bases between. CDR1 is MNHEY, CDR2 SMNVEV, per germline (reference sequence). CDR3 size: 12 residues. In DNA, the CDR3 is TGTGCCAGCAGTTCAAACACAGATACGCAGTATTTT. It codes for CASSSNTDTQYF.

The chain joins TRBV4-3 to TRBJ1-6; 9 bases line up with TRBD1. The germline CDR1 and CDR2 sequences are LGHNA and YSLEER. The length of the CDR3 is 15 residues. Trimming cost V 4 bases and J 7 bases; bases outside gene matches: 5. The CDR3 bases are TGCGCCAGCAGCCTACAGGGGGCTGGGAATTCACCCCTCCACTTT. This gives the protein CASSLQGAGNSPLHF.

This chain links TRBV28 with TRBJ2-7, with unresolved D. The V end lost 6 bases, the J end lost 3 bases, and 9 bases lay between the germline ends. The CDR3 runs to 12 residues. Germline values: CDR1 MDHEN, CDR2 SYDVKM. CDR3 sequence reads: CASRPPGYEQYF. The CDR3 coding sequence is TGTGCCAGCAGACCCCCGGGCTACGAGCAGTACTTC.

This chain links TRBV10-3 with TRBJ2-4; 10 bases are a match to TRBD2. J was trimmed by 8 bases and V by 0 bases; bases with no gene match: 7. Germline V CDR1 and CDR2: ENHRY, SYGVKD. This CDR3 region has 16 residues. DNA for the CDR3: TGTGCCATCAGTGAGTCGAAGGCTAGCGGGAGCTACATTCAGTACTTC. As protein: CAISESKASGSYIQYF.